This is a list of T cell receptor beta chains from one sample in a study of blood T cell repertoires in COVID-19. Measured with immunoSEQ multiplex PCR; TCRdb has only the in-frame clones, and not every one. The data show more than 200,000 clones, around 88% seen once. The sample was peripheral blood. Source of these receptors: an elderly man with acute or convalescent COVID-19. Each CDR3 is given with its conserved first and last residue. Each record gives: clone size, D gene, J gene, V gene, CDR3 DNA, CDR3 protein. D genes are given only for firm matches. Clone sizes are given selectively: once, few, many, or a class where the clone is expanded.

>NA|NA|TRBJ1-2|TRBV18
TGTGCCACCGACCTCGTACCGGGACAAACTAACTATGGCTACACCTTC
CATDLVPGQTNYGYTF
>NA|NA|TRBJ1-2|TRBV28
TGTGCCAGCAGTTTAGGCGGGGGGGGAAGCTATGGCTACACCTTC
CASSLGGGGSYGYTF
>NA|TRBD1|TRBJ2-7|TRBV10-3
TGTGCCATCAGTGGAGACAGGGGGCTCAACGAGCAGTACTTC
CAISGDRGLNEQYF
>NA|NA|TRBJ2-7|TRBV11-1
TGTGCCAGCAGCTTAGCTAGTTACGAGCAGTACTTC
CASSLASYEQYF
>NA|NA|TRBJ1-2|TRBV5-4
TGTGCCAGCAGCTTGCGGGTGGAGGGCTATGGCTACACCTTC
CASSLRVEGYGYTF
>once|NA|TRBJ2-1|TRBV7-8
TGTGCCAGCAGCTTAGTTCGAGAATCCTCCTACAATGAGCAGTTCTTC
CASSLVRESSYNEQFF
>once|TRBD1|TRBJ1-3|TRBV10-2
TGCGCCAGCAGTGATCGGGTTACAGGGGGCGGAAACACCATATATTTT
CASSDRVTGGGNTIYF
>NA|TRBD1|TRBJ1-3|TRBV5-1
TGCGCCAGCAGCATGGACAGGGCCTCTGGAAACACCATATATTTT
CASSMDRASGNTIYF
>NA|NA|TRBJ2-2|TRBV5-1
TGCGCCAGCAGCTTGGGGACAGTTACCGGGGAGCTGTTTTTT
CASSLGTVTGELFF
>NA|NA|TRBJ2-1|TRBV6-5
TGTGCCATCAACCCGGGACACGGAACCGGAGGGTTCTTC
CAINPGHGTGGFF
>NA|NA|TRBJ1-6|TRBV4-1
TGCGCCAGCAGCCGAGGGTCTAGCTCCTATAATTCACCCCTCCACTTT
CASSRGSSSYNSPLHF
>NA|TRBD1|TRBJ1-1|TRBV28
TGTGCCAGCACCGGGACAGGTAAAATCACTGAAGCTTTCTTT
CASTGTGKITEAFF
>NA|TRBD1|TRBJ1-2|TRBV28
TGTGCCACCTTTAAAGGGGGCCTCTTTAACTATGGCTACACCTTC
CATFKGGLFNYGYTF
>NA|TRBD2|TRBJ2-3|TRBV7-6
TGTGCCAGCAGCTTAGATGGCCTAGCGGGAAGGATAGATACGCAGTATTTT
CASSLDGLAGRIDTQYF
>NA|TRBD1|TRBJ2-2|TRBV7-6
TGTGCCAGCAGCTCTAGGACAGGGGACACCGGGGAGCTGTTTTTT
CASSSRTGDTGELFF
>NA|NA|TRBJ2-1|TRBV27
TGTGCCAGCAGTTTTACAGGGTTCAGGAACAATGAGCAGTTCTTC
CASSFTGFRNNEQFF
>NA|NA|TRBJ2-7|TRBV9
TGTGCCAGCAGCGTAGCGGGGAGGAACAACGAGCAGTACTTC
CASSVAGRNNEQYF
>NA|NA|TRBJ1-2|TRBV3-1/TRBV3-2
TGTGCCAGCAGCCAAGATGAAGGGGTTTATGGGAAAGGCTACACCTTC
CASSQDEGVYGKGYTF
>NA|TRBD1|TRBJ1-6|TRBV19
TGTGCCAGTAGTTCCCGGAGGGGACAGAGAGACTATAATTCACCCCTCCACTTT
CASSSRRGQRDYNSPLHF
>once|NA|TRBJ1-5|TRBV7-2
TGTGCCAGCAGCCCAAGCCGGGGAGGCGGCAATCAGCCCCAGCATTTT
CASSPSRGGGNQPQHF